This T cell receptor beta chain derives from a study of blood T cell repertoires in COVID-19. Assay used: immunoSEQ multiplex PCR; TCRdb lists only in-frame clones, some missing. Here the sample spans 160,000 or so clones, approximately 80% being singletons. From germline, CDR1 is SNHLY and CDR2 FYNNEI. The CDR3 consists of 16 residues. The junction had 11 bases not matched to a gene; V was cut back by 3 bases and J by 6 bases. Specimen: peripheral blood. V and J are TRBV2 and TRBJ2-7; TRBD2 matches 10 bases. The source of this sequence is a human donor in a cohort sampled during active COVID-19. The CDR3, as DNA: TGTGCCAGCAGTGAGTGGGGTAGCGGGAGGTCGGGCGAGCAGTACTTC. Protein product: CASSEWGSGRSGEQYF.